This paragraph covers one T cell receptor (beta chain) sequence. Its antigen is as yet unknown. The CDR3 is 12 amino acids. The germline V gene encodes CDR1 GTSNPN and CDR2 SVGIG (reference sequence). Between the trimmed V and J ends, which lost 8 bases and 7 bases, there was a span of 12 bases. Original methodology: Clinicopathological groups of papillary thyroid cancer showed CDR3 differences that were used to build a distant-metastasis classifier. With MiXCR, TCRdb reprocessed the PCR reads. The authors' filters were not applied to this entry. The table records 10,000 to 15,000 clones, approximately 30% of them present only once. This sample is part of a study of metastatic and nonmetastatic thyroid tumors. General study findings and limits: The study reportedly found significantly higher TCR beta diversity in malignant thyroid tumors than benign nodules, in blood and tumor.

The entire patient cohort was treatment-naive prior to thyroid surgery. This rearrangement joins TRBV30 to TRBJ1-6, with D possibly matching TRBD1 (6 bases). The receptor comes from a male donor with papillary thyroid cancer or a benign thyroid nodule (not recorded which). Some clones in this sample may be carry-over from other donors' samples. The sequenced material came from tumor tissue. This CDR3 reads CAHDRHNSPLHF. The CDR3 region has the DNA TGTGCCCATGACAGGCACAATTCACCCCTCCACTTT.